This T cell receptor beta chain emerged from a study of blood T cell repertoires in COVID-19. Repertoires were generated with immunoSEQ multiplex PCR, while TCRdb's copy carries only in-frame clones and drops some. The data contain about 160,000 clones, around 90% of them seen just once; the ten biggest clones take up 2% to 3%. J lost 2 bases, V lost 5 bases, and 4 bases had no gene match. Per germline, CDR1 MNHEY and CDR2 SVGAGI. The CDR3 runs 15 residues. The sample comprised peripheral blood. This sequence joins TRBV6-5 and TRBJ2-1; 9 nucleotides match TRBD1. The sequence came from a man aged 18 to 29 with acute or convalescent COVID-19. The CDR3 nucleotides are TGTGCCAGCAGTAGGGACAGGGAGACCTACAATGAGCAGTTCTTC. Translating it yields CASSRDRETYNEQFF.